These 9 T cell receptor beta chains came from one sample sequenced in a study of blood T cell repertoires in COVID-19. Clones were read by immunoSEQ multiplex PCR, and TCRdb kept only the in-frame ones, dropping some. This sample has approximately 280,000 clones, with around 85% found just once. Material: PBMCs or T cells enriched from blood (not recorded which). The receptors come from a woman between 50 and 59 years old who had recovered from COVID-19.

The J gene is TRBJ2-4, the V gene TRBV30, with D unresolved. CDR3 length: 14 amino acids. The germline V and J ends were trimmed by 1 base and 1 base, with 8 bases remaining between them. Per the germline V gene, CDR1 is GTSNPN and CDR2 is SVGIG (reference sequence). The CDR3 DNA sequence: TGTGCCTGGAGTGAGACAAGGGCCAAAAACATTCAGTACTTC. Its translation: CAWSETRAKNIQYF.

This clone was found once. The chain employs TRBV24-1 and TRBJ2-4, with no clear D. The germline V gene has CDR1 KGHDR and CDR2 SFDVKD. The CDR3 consists of 13 residues. The V gene lost 8 bases and the J gene lost 0 bases, with 7 bases spanning the gap. DNA of the CDR3: TGTGCCACCATTCGTTTAGCCAAAAACATTCAGTACTTC. Protein product: CATIRLAKNIQYF.

The gene calls are TRBV3-1 (or the pseudogene TRBV3-2) and TRBJ1-6; no clear D gene. Germline lookup yields CDR1 LGHDT and CDR2 YNNKEL (reference sequence). The CDR3 totals 13 residues. The germline V and J ends were trimmed by 4 bases and 10 bases, with 11 bases remaining between them. DNA of the CDR3: TGTGCCAGCAGCCTTGGGCAAAACTCACCCCTCCACTTT. Its translation: CASSLGQNSPLHF.

This clone was picked up a small number of times. The rearrangement uses TRBV28 and TRBJ1-5; D perhaps matches TRBD1 (6 bases). Trimming removed 5 bases from V and 6 bases from J, with 17 bases in between. CDR3 length equals 15 residues. Germline V gives CDR1 MDHEN, CDR2 SYDVKM. Here the CDR3 DNA reads TGTGCCAGCAGTCCCAGGTTGTCAGGGGTTCAGCCCCAGCATTTT. Translating it yields CASSPRLSGVQPQHF.

The rearrangement uses TRBV4-2 and TRBJ1-3, with D unclear. Between the trimmed V and J ends, which lost 3 bases and 0 bases, there was a span of 15 bases. The CDR3 is 17 amino acids. Germline V gene sequence: CDR1 LGHNA, CDR2 YNFKEQ. The CDR3: CASSQRYDDGSGNTIYF. CDR3 in DNA: TGTGCCAGCAGCCAGAGGTATGACGACGGCTCTGGAAACACCATATATTTT.

The chain links TRBV6-5 to TRBJ1-3; TRBD1 matches 11 bases. V was pared by 8 bases and J by 4 bases, with 4 bases of the junction left unmatched. The CDR3 is 14 residues long. Germline CDR1 reads MNHEY; CDR2 reads SVGAGI. In nucleotides, the CDR3 is TGTGCCAGCTGGACAGGGGGCGGCGGAAACACCATATATTTT. Its protein product is CASWTGGGGNTIYF.

This chain uses TRBV15 with TRBJ2-2; 8 nucleotides agree with TRBD1. J lost 2 bases, V lost 5 bases, and 4 bases had no gene match. Germline V CDR1 and CDR2: LNHNV, YYDKDF (reference sequence). The CDR3 sequence is 15 residues long. CDR3 in DNA: TGTGCCACCAGCCGGACAGGGTTTAACACCGGGGAGCTGTTTTTT. It translates to CATSRTGFNTGELFF.

V usage is TRBV20-1 and J usage is TRBJ2-1; unclear D gene. V gave up 3 bases and J gave up 5 bases, with 14 bases separating them. The CDR3 is 14 residues long. The germline V gene encodes CDR1 DFQATT and CDR2 SNEGSKA (reference sequence). The CDR3 reads CSASLPGSDNEQFF. The CDR3 DNA sequence: TGCAGTGCTAGTTTACCGGGTAGTGACAATGAGCAGTTCTTC.

The chain employs TRBV24-1 and TRBJ2-2, with D maybe TRBD1 (5 bases). V was shortened by 0 bases and J by 3 bases, with 10 bases between the two germline ends. This CDR3 has 16 residues. Per the germline V gene, CDR1 is KGHDR and CDR2 is SFDVKD. Here the CDR3 reads CATSDLQGRDTGELFF. CDR3 coding DNA: TGTGCCACCAGTGATTTGCAGGGTCGGGACACCGGGGAGCTGTTTTTT.